These 20 T cell receptor beta chains share one sample of origin, sequenced in a study of shared clonotypes between healthy human individuals. The data were produced by immunoSEQ multiplex PCR, yet TCRdb's version contains in-frame clones alone and is incomplete. The sample lists roughly 1,600,000 clones; approximately 98.5% were seen once. Sequenced material: naive CD4+ T cells sorted from blood. Sample subset: CD45RA+ positively selected. The receptors stem from a man younger than 40 in good health.

Only one count was recorded for this clone. The V call is TRBV29-1, the J call TRBJ2-7; TRBD1 matches at 7 bases. J lost 2 bases, V lost 5 bases, and 3 bases had no gene match. This CDR3 spans 12 amino acids. Germline V lookup: CDR1 SQVTM, CDR2 ANQGSEA. CDR3 coding DNA: TGCAGCGTTAATGACAGGGCCTACGAGCAGTACTTC. Translation: CSVNDRAYEQYF.

This clone was detected only a few times. The chain combines TRBV10-2 with TRBJ1-3; D is unresolved. The germline V gene encodes CDR1 WSHSY and CDR2 SAAADI. The CDR3 is 12 amino acids. The V end lost 2 bases, the J end lost 8 bases, and 7 bases lay between the germline ends. The CDR3 DNA reads TGCGCCAGCAGTGAGCAGGTGCACACCATATATTTT. Amino acid sequence: CASSEQVHTIYF.

This sequence joins TRBV5-1 and TRBJ2-6; D might be TRBD1 or TRBD2, each matching 5 bases. Looked up from germline, CDR1 is SGHRS and CDR2 is YFSETQ. The CDR3 sequence is 20 residues long. V lost 1 base and J lost 0, with 20 bases in between. CDR3 bases: TGCGCCAGCAGCTTGCGTACCCAGGGACGACAGTACTCTGGGGCCAACGTCCTGACTTTC. Amino acid sequence: CASSLRTQGRQYSGANVLTF. Drawing the rest from reference TRBV5-1 and TRBJ2-6, the complete variable domain is KAGVTQTPRYLIKTRGQQVTLSCSPISGHRSVSWYQQTPGQGLQFLFEYFSETQRNKGNFPGRFSGRQFSNSRSEMNVSTLELGDSALYLCASSLRTQGRQYSGANVLTFGAGSRLTVL.

This chain connects TRBV6-5 to TRBJ2-3, with 7 bases aligning to TRBD1. Looked up from germline, CDR1 is MNHEY and CDR2 is SVGAGI. J lost 7 bases, V lost 6 bases, and 10 bases had no gene match. The length of the CDR3 is 14 residues. CDR3 in DNA: TGTGCCAGCAGGCTAGACAGGGTGGGACATACGCAGTATTTT. Translated, it gives CASRLDRVGHTQYF.

This clone showed up just once. The chain is built from TRBV18 and TRBJ2-3; D ambiguous. The V end was cut by 5 bases, the J end by 3 bases, with 12 bases between. This CDR3 spans 14 amino acids. From germline, CDR1 is KGHSH and CDR2 LQKENI. In DNA form, the CDR3 reads TGTGCCAGCTCAGGGATCCTGGGTACAGATACGCAGTATTTT. Residues: CASSGILGTDTQYF.

The chain employs TRBV7-9 and TRBJ2-3, with 13 bases fitting TRBD2. Germline V gene sequence: CDR1 SEHNR, CDR2 FQNEAQ (reference sequence). After removal of 1 base from V and 2 bases from J, the junction contained 3 bases not matched to a gene. This CDR3 spans 17 amino acids. The CDR3 sequence: CASSLGGLAGPTDTQYF. DNA of the CDR3: TGTGCCAGCAGCTTAGGGGGACTAGCGGGACCCACAGATACGCAGTATTTT.

The chain employs TRBV7-6 and TRBJ2-7; no clear D gene. Germline CDR1 SGHVS, CDR2 FNYEAQ. The CDR3 spans 15 residues. Trimming removed 2 bases at V and 2 bases at J, with 13 bases between. The CDR3 region is CASSLSPVATYEQYF. The CDR3, as DNA: TGTGCCAGCAGCTTATCACCCGTGGCCACCTACGAGCAGTACTTC.

This chain uses TRBV19 with TRBJ1-2; weak D call: TRBD1 (6 bases). Germline V gene sequence: CDR1 LNHDA, CDR2 SQIVND (reference sequence). The CDR3 spans 9 residues. CDR3 bases: TGTGCGACGGACAGAGTCTACACCTTC. It codes for CATDRVYTF. The entire variable domain, with the rest obtained from reference TRBV19 and TRBJ1-2, is as follows: DGGITQSPKYLFRKEGQNVTLSCEQNLNHDAMYWYRQDPGQGLRLIYYSQIVNDFQKGDIAEGYSVSREKKESFPLTVTSAQKNPTAFYLCATDRVYTFGSGTRLTVV.

The chain joins TRBV5-4 to TRBJ2-7, with TRBD2 identical over 9 bases. V was pared by 4 bases and J by 1 base, with 6 bases of the junction left unmatched. This CDR3 has 15 amino acids. The germline CDR1 and CDR2 sequences are SGHNT and YYREEE (reference sequence). The CDR3 sequence: CASSIPSGKSYEQYF. The CDR3 DNA sequence: TGTGCCAGCAGCATCCCTAGCGGGAAATCCTACGAGCAGTACTTC.

The J gene is TRBJ2-7, the V gene TRBV27, with a possible D match to TRBD2 (6 bases). The V end was cut by 6 bases, the J end by 4 bases, with 13 bases between. Germline V lookup: CDR1 MNHEY, CDR2 SMNVEV (reference sequence). This CDR3 region has 13 residues. In DNA, the CDR3 is TGTGCCAGCAGGTGGACGGGAGCTTACGAGCAGTACTTC. Translation: CASRWTGAYEQYF.

This chain joins TRBV29-1 and TRBJ1-2; no reliable D call. V was clipped by 4 bases and J by 4 bases, with 10 bases between them. The germline gives CDR1 SQVTM, CDR2 ANQGSEA. The CDR3 has 12 amino acids. CDR3 protein: CSVVEAGYGYTF. In DNA, the CDR3 is TGCAGCGTTGTGGAGGCAGGCTATGGCTACACCTTC. Based on the CDR3 plus reference TRBV29-1 and TRBJ1-2, the full variable domain is SAVISQKPSRDICQRGTSLTIQCQVDSQVTMMFWYRQQPGQSLTLIATANQGSEATYESGFVIDKFPISRPNLTFSTLTVSNMSPEDSSIYLCSVVEAGYGYTFGSGTRLTVV.

This chain connects TRBV11-2 to TRBJ2-3; no clear D gene. Germline V gives CDR1 SGHAT, CDR2 FQNNGV. V lost 1 base, J lost 5 bases, and 4 bases lay in between. The CDR3 contains 12 residues. Written as DNA, the CDR3 is TGTGCCAGCAGCTTAGCACGAGATACGCAGTATTTT. Translating it yields CASSLARDTQYF.

The gene calls are TRBV19 and TRBJ1-5; D is perhaps TRBD1 (6 bases). The CDR3 runs 12 residues. Germline CDR1 and CDR2: LNHDA and SQIVND (reference sequence). V lost 3 bases and J 11 bases, leaving 11 bases between the germline ends. In nucleotides, the CDR3 is TGTGCCAGTAGTATCTTACAGGGAGCCCAGCATTTT. It yields the protein CASSILQGAQHF. The full variable domain, with the rest looked up from reference TRBV19 and TRBJ1-5, is DGGITQSPKYLFRKEGQNVTLSCEQNLNHDAMYWYRQDPGQGLRLIYYSQIVNDFQKGDIAEGYSVSREKKESFPLTVTSAQKNPTAFYLCASSILQGAQHFGDGTRLSIL.

The CDR3 loop is CASSDRPNQPQHF. The CDR3 DNA sequence: TGCGCCAGCTCGGACAGGCCCAATCAGCCCCAGCATTTT. The gene calls are TRBV10-2 and TRBJ1-5, with 7 bases matching TRBD1. CDR1 is WSHSY and CDR2 is SAAADI in the germline V gene. After removal of 8 bases from V and 3 bases from J, the junction contained 4 bases not matched to a gene. The CDR3 has 13 residues.

The chain is built from TRBV7-2 and TRBJ2-1; TRBD1 or TRBD2 may be the D gene (5 bases each). Germline CDR1 reads SGHTA; CDR2 reads FQGNSA. V gave up 5 bases and J gave up 6 bases, with 14 bases separating them. This CDR3 is built from 14 residues. The CDR3 DNA follows: TGTGCCAGCAGCCGGGATGGTGGGGCCAATGAGCAGTTCTTC. It encodes CASSRDGGANEQFF.

This chain links TRBV19 with TRBJ2-2; 7 bases fit TRBD1. V lost 4 bases to trimming and J lost 4 bases; unmatched junction nucleotides: 6. CDR1 is LNHDA, CDR2 SQIVND, per germline (reference sequence). The CDR3 has 15 amino acids. CDR3 in amino acids: CASSTTGLGTGELFF. In DNA form, the CDR3 reads TGTGCCAGTAGTACGACAGGGTTGGGCACCGGGGAGCTGTTTTTT.

The table lists this clone with a count of one. The rearrangement uses TRBV28 and TRBJ1-5, with D possibly TRBD1 on 5 matching bases. This CDR3 is 14 amino acids long. Germline lookup yields CDR1 MDHEN and CDR2 SYDVKM. V gave up 1 base and J gave up 7 bases, with 11 bases separating them. The CDR3 DNA reads as TGTGCCAGCAGTTTATCCCCAGGGTTCCAGCCCCAGCATTTT. Protein sequence: CASSLSPGFQPQHF.

This chain joins TRBV28 and TRBJ1-5; D is perhaps TRBD1 (6 bases). Per the germline V gene, CDR1 is MDHEN and CDR2 is SYDVKM. This CDR3 spans 16 amino acids. Trimming stripped 5 bases from V and 0 bases from J, with 14 bases between. The CDR3 coding sequence is TGTGCCAGCAGTCAAACCGGACAGTTTAGCAATCAGCCCCAGCATTTT. This gives the protein CASSQTGQFSNQPQHF.

The rearrangement joins TRBV5-5 to TRBJ2-3, with D possibly matching TRBD2 (6 bases). Trimming took 1 base from V and 5 from J, leaving 14 bases between them. The CDR3 sequence is 15 residues long. CDR1 and CDR2 from the germline V gene are SGHKS and YYEKEE (reference sequence). The CDR3 here is CASSLSGGMVDTQYF. CDR3 in DNA: TGTGCCAGCAGCTTGAGTGGCGGGATGGTAGATACGCAGTATTTT.

The gene calls are TRBV18 and TRBJ1-1; D possibly corresponds to TRBD1 (5 bases). CDR1 and CDR2 from the germline V gene are KGHSH and LQKENI. Deletions cut 3 bases from V and 6 bases from J, with 14 bases between. The CDR3 covers 14 residues. CDR3 sequence reads: CASSPRDGGSEAFF. In nucleotides, the CDR3 is TGTGCCAGCTCACCCAGGGACGGGGGATCTGAAGCTTTCTTT. The complete variable domain, with remaining parts taken from reference TRBV18 and TRBJ1-1, reads NAGVMQNPRHLVRRRGQEARLRCSPMKGHSHVYWYRQLPEEGLKFMVYLQKENIIDESGMPKERFSAEFPKEGPSILRIQQVVRGDSAAYFCASSPRDGGSEAFFGQGTRLTVV.